This TCR beta chain stems from a study of cytomegalovirus exposure and HLA in healthy donors. Study background: There were approximately 400 genotyped donors. Of these, about 86% fell in the genetic ancestry cluster associated with self-reported Caucasian donors. Study-level findings and limits: According to a later analysis, most TCR beta chains associated with CMV appeared HLA-restricted. The authors listed approximately 160 TCR beta chains as cytomegalovirus-associated.

The table lists this clone with a few counts. What it binds is unknown. CDR1 SGHRS and CDR2 YFSETQ come from the germline V gene. The CDR3 consists of 15 residues. J was trimmed by 4 bases and V by 4 bases; bases with no gene match: 7. Both 60 Vbeta primers and 13 Jbeta primers went into the PCR. Libraries were prepared by immunoSEQ multiplex PCR; TCRdb keeps only in-frame clonotypes and omits some of them. This sample has around 100,000 clones, with 50% to 70% found just once. The chain is built from TRBV5-1 and TRBJ2-5; 10 bases match TRBD1. Sequenced: PBMCs. This TCR was recovered from a human donor in good health. CDR3 coding DNA: TGCGCCAGCAGCCTCCGGGACAGGGGAGGAGAGACCCAGTACTTC. Amino acid sequence: CASSLRDRGGETQYF.